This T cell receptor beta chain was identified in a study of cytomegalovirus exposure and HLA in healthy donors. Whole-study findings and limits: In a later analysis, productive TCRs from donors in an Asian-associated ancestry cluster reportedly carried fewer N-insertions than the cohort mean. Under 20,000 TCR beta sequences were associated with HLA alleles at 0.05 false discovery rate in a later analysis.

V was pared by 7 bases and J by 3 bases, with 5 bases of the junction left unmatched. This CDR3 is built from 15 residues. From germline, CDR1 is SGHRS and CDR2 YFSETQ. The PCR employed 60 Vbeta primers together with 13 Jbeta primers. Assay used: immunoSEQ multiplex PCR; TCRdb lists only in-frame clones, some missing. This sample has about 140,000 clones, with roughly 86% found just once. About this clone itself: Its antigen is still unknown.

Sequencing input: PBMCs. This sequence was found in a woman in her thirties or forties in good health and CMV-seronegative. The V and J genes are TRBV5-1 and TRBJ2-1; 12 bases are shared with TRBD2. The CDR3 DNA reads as TGCGCCAGCTCCAAGACTAGCGGGAGCTACAATGAGCAGTTCTTC. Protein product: CASSKTSGSYNEQFF.